This T cell receptor (beta chain) came from a study of blood T cell repertoires in COVID-19. Study as a whole: The cDNA or gDNA used as material had been derived from T cells, B-cell-depleted T cells, or PBMCs.

Per the original data handling: Amplified reference gene primers provided the basis for estimating nucleated cell counts. Produced via immunoSEQ multiplex PCR; TCRdb's table is partial and in-frame only. That table gives V, J and clone size, and the DNA gave D and trimming. The sample shows fewer than 150,000 clones, roughly four fifths of them seen only once. Trimming shortened V by 3 bases and J by 4 bases, and 12 bases separated the two germline ends. The CDR3 length is 14 residues. The germline gives CDR1 ENHRY, CDR2 SYGVKD. The sequenced sample consisted of peripheral blood. The V and J genes are TRBV10-3 and TRBJ1-2; D is uncertain. The source is a woman of 80 years or more in a cohort sampled during active or convalescent COVID-19. The CDR3 protein is CAISDPGTIYGYTF. The CDR3 DNA is TGTGCCATCAGTGACCCGGGAACCATCTATGGCTACACCTTC.